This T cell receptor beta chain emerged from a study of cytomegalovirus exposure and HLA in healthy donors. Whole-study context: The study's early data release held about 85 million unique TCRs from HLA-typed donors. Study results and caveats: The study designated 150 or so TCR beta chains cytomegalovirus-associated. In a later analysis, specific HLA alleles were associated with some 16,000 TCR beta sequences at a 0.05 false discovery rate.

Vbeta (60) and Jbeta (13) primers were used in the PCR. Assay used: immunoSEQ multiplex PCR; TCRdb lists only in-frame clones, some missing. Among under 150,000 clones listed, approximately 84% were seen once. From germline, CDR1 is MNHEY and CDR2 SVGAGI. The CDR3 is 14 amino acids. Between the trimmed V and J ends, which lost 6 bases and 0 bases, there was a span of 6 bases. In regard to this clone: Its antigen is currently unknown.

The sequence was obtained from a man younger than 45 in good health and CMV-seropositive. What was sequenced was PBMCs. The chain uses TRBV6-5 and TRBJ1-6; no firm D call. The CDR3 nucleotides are TGTGCCAGCAGGGAGAGCTCCTATAATTCACCCCTCCACTTT. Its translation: CASRESSYNSPLHF.